A single sample is the source of the 2 T cell receptor beta chains below, sequenced in a study of CD8+ T cells in alopecia areata. Treatment defined: oral pan-JAK inhibitor, 5-10 mg twice daily. The authors extracted RNA and reverse transcribed it into cDNA as the sequencing template. Data came from immunoSEQ multiplex PCR; TCRdb stores just in-frame clones and leaves some out. In the table there are 90,000 to 150,000 clones, around 58% of which are singletons. The sample here was CD8+ T cells sorted from blood, taken at week 4, from a patient treated with tofacitinib. The origin of the receptors is a human donor with alopecia areata.

This clone was counted only a few times. This chain joins TRBV29-1 and TRBJ1-2; no reliable D call. The ends were cut back, 7 bases at V and 0 bases at J, with 9 bases in the middle. Per the germline V gene, CDR1 is SQVTM and CDR2 is ANQGSEA. This CDR3 contains 12 residues. The CDR3: CSAPGTNYGYTF. CDR3 coding DNA: TGCAGCGCTCCCGGGACTAACTATGGCTACACCTTC.

The chain carries TRBV11-2 and TRBJ2-2; weak D call: TRBD1 (6 bases). The CDR3 length is 13 residues. Deletions cut 5 bases from V and 9 bases from J, with 13 bases between. Germline-derived CDR1 and CDR2 are SGHAT and FQNNGV. Here the CDR3 reads CASSGDRIRELFF. The CDR3 nucleotides are TGTGCCAGCAGCGGTGACAGGATCAGGGAGCTGTTTTTT. The full variable domain, its missing parts supplied by reference TRBV11-2 and TRBJ2-2, is EAGVAQSPRYKIIEKRQSVAFWCNPISGHATLYWYQQILGQGPKLLIQFQNNGVVDDSQLPKDRFSAERLKGVDSTLKIQPAKLEDSAVYLCASSGDRIRELFFGEGSRLTVL.